This entry is about one T cell receptor beta chain. This sample was taken from a study of blood T cell repertoires in COVID-19. Study at large: The study drew acute and convalescent COVID-19 samples from the United States, Italy and Spain. PBMCs, B-cell-depleted T cells, or T cells were the source of the cDNA or gDNA that made up the material.

Per the original methods: Nucleated cell counts were estimated from reference gene primer amplification. Assay: immunoSEQ multiplex PCR; the TCRdb copy retains only in-frame clones and omits some. V, J and clone size are those of that table, while D and trimming were read from the DNA. Among around 67,000 clones listed, roughly 81% were seen once. The specimen was peripheral blood. The source is a human donor in a cohort sampled during active COVID-19.

The CDR3 here is CATSRNRDLNTEAFF. For the CDR3, the DNA is TGTGCCACCAGCAGGAACAGGGACCTCAACACTGAAGCTTTCTTT. J is TRBJ1-1 and V is TRBV15; tentatively, D is TRBD1 (6 bases). Trimming stripped 3 bases from V and 2 bases from J, with 13 bases between. There are 15 residues in the CDR3. The germline gives CDR1 LNHNV, CDR2 YYDKDF (reference sequence).